This is a list of T cell receptor beta chains from one sample in a study of T-cell reconstitution after alpha-beta-depleted transplantation in children. TCRdb ran MiXCR on the PCR reads and lists one entry per CDR3 protein. The table has some 220,000 distinct CDR3 sequences, 8% to 9.5% seen once; the top ten hold 6.2%. This material consisted of PBMCs from the stem cell graft donor, taken from the stem cell graft. Receptors were obtained from a human donor who donated a stem cell graft to a child with acute lymphoblastic leukemia. Each CDR3 is given with its conserved first and last residue. Each record gives: V gene, J gene, clone size, D gene, CDR3 DNA, CDR3 protein. A D gene is named only where the DNA matches it firmly. Clone size is shown for a subset of rows, as once, few, many or a class of expanded clone.

TRBV11-2	TRBJ1-1	-	-	TGTGCCAGCAGCTTAGAGGCCAGGGGCACTGAAGCTTTCTTT	CASSLEARGTEAFF
TRBV7-2	TRBJ1-1	many	TRBD1	TGTGCCAGCAGCAGAGTTTTGTCGGGGGGACAGGGAACTTTCTTT	CASSRVLSGGQGTFF
TRBV20-1	TRBJ1-1	-	TRBD1	TGCAGTGCTAGTCAGGGGGCGGACACTGAAGCTTTCTTT	CSASQGADTEAFF
TRBV5-1	TRBJ1-1	few	-	TGCGCCAGCAGCTTGGAGGCGGCGGTGGGCACTGAAGCTTTCTTT	CASSLEAAVGTEAFF
TRBV11-2	TRBJ1-2	many	TRBD1	TGTGCCAGCAGCAACAGCGGTCAGGGGGTTTTCGGCTACACCTTC	CASSNSGQGVFGYTF
TRBV29-1	TRBJ1-2	many	-	TGCAGCGTTGATTTAGGGCACCAGACCGGGGTCCCCTATGGCTACACCTTC	CSVDLGHQTGVPYGYTF
TRBV7-2	TRBJ1-4	-	-	TGTGCCAGCAGCTTTTCCTCAGCAACTAATGAAAAACTGTTTTTT	CASSFSSATNEKLFF
TRBV7-2	TRBJ2-1	-	TRBD2	TGTGCCAGCAGCCAAACGTCCGCGCGGGGGGGCATAAATGAGCAGTTCTTC	CASSQTSARGGINEQFF
TRBV19	TRBJ1-1	few	-	TGTGCCAGTAGCCAACTATACAGGGAGACTGAAGCTTTCTTT	CASSQLYRETEAFF
TRBV7-8	TRBJ2-2	many	TRBD2	TGTGCCAGCAGCCCCGGAAGGCTAGCGGCCACCGGGGAGCTGTTTTTT	CASSPGRLAATGELFF
TRBV5-1	TRBJ1-1	-	-	TGCGCCAGCAGCTGGAGGGGTAACACTGAAGCTTTCTTT	CASSWRGNTEAFF
TRBV6-5	TRBJ1-3	many	TRBD1	TGTGCCAGCAGTACAGGGGGAACAGGGGTCGGAAACACCATATATTTT	CASSTGGTGVGNTIYF
TRBV24-1	TRBJ2-1	many	TRBD1	TGTGCCACCAGTGATTTCGGCCAGGGGGCCAATGAGCAGTTCTTC	CATSDFGQGANEQFF
TRBV3-1	TRBJ1-1	-	-	TGTGCCAGCAGCTACAGGGAACGGGCTTTCTTT	CASSYRERAFF
TRBV4-1	TRBJ1-1	-	TRBD1	TGCGCCAGCAGCCAAGCCCCGGGACAGGGGTCTCCGAAAGCTTTCTTT	CASSQAPGQGSPKAFF
TRBV29-1	TRBJ2-7	many	TRBD1	TGCAGCGCAACCGGGACAGCTTCCTACGAGCAGTACTTC	CSATGTASYEQYF
TRBV20-1	TRBJ2-3	-	TRBD2	TGCAGTGCTAGACCCCCTACTAGCGGCACAGATACGCAGTATTTT	CSARPPTSGTDTQYF
TRBV10-3	TRBJ2-2	many	-	TGTGCCATCAGTGGTGAAGGGGCGAACACCGGGGAGCTGTTTTTT	CAISGEGANTGELFF
TRBV15	TRBJ2-2	-	TRBD1	TGTGCCACCAGCCCCCCCGGTCGGACAGGGCCGAACACCGGGGAGCTGTTTTTT	CATSPPGRTGPNTGELFF
TRBV5-1	TRBJ2-1	-	-	TGCGCCAGCAGCTTTCCGGGCAGATTGTACAATGAGCAGTTCTTC	CASSFPGRLYNEQFF
TRBV4-1	TRBJ2-5	-	-	TGCGCCAGCAGCCAACCGGACGTCGAGACCCAGTACTTC	CASSQPDVETQYF
TRBV11-3	TRBJ2-2	few	-	TGTGCCAGCAGCTTATACGGGACCGGGGAGCTGTTTTTT	CASSLYGTGELFF
TRBV11-2	TRBJ2-2	-	TRBD2	TGTGCCAGCAGCCCGCGCCCAATTCTAGCGGCCGACACCGGGGAGCTGTTTTTT	CASSPRPILAADTGELFF
TRBV20-1	TRBJ1-4	few	TRBD1	TGCAGTGCTCCGCGGACAGGGGCTAATGAAAAACTGTTTTTT	CSAPRTGANEKLFF
TRBV24-1	TRBJ1-2	-	-	TGTGCCACCAGTGATGCGACGGTTGCGGGTGGCTACACCTTC	CATSDATVAGGYTF
TRBV7-9	TRBJ1-2	few	-	TGTGCCAGCACCCTTAGTACAGAGAATTATGGCTACACCTTC	CASTLSTENYGYTF
TRBV19	TRBJ1-4	few	-	TGTGCCAGTACCTCGAGGACTAATGAAAAACTGTTTTTT	CASTSRTNEKLFF
TRBV5-1	TRBJ1-2	-	-	TGCGCCAGCAGAAACCCGGACTCATATGGCTACACCTTC	CASRNPDSYGYTF
TRBV7-9	TRBJ2-5	-	-	TGTGCCAGCAGCTTAAATCCGAGGGAGACCCAGTACTTC	CASSLNPRETQYF
TRBV29-1	TRBJ2-7	few	-	TGCAGCGTTGAAGATCGGCGGGGGCCGACCTACGAGCAGTACTTC	CSVEDRRGPTYEQYF
TRBV9	TRBJ1-5	many	-	TGTGCCAGCAGCGCCCGGTTGGATCAGCCCCAGCATTTT	CASSARLDQPQHF
TRBV6-5	TRBJ1-5	few	-	TGTGCCAGCAGTCATCAGGGTTTTGGGAATAGCAATCAGCCCCAGCATTTT	CASSHQGFGNSNQPQHF
TRBV5-1	TRBJ2-1	few	-	TGCGCCAGCAGCTCGTCGGGGAACAATGAGCAGTTCTTC	CASSSSGNNEQFF
TRBV5-1	TRBJ1-1	many	-	TGCGCCAGCAGCTGGGGGACCGGCGGGGGTGAAGCTTTCTTT	CASSWGTGGGEAFF
TRBV19	TRBJ2-5	-	-	TGTGCCAGTAGTATACTGGGGACCCGGAGAGAGACCCAGTACTTC	CASSILGTRRETQYF
TRBV5-1	TRBJ1-2	many	TRBD1	TGCGCCAGCAGTAGGACAGGGAGCGGCTACACCTTC	CASSRTGSGYTF
TRBV7-9	TRBJ2-7	few	-	TGTGCCAGCAGCCCGGGGGACCGGGTCTACGAGCAGTACTTC	CASSPGDRVYEQYF
TRBV12-3/TRBV12-4	TRBJ1-1	-	TRBD1	TGTGCCAGCGCTCCGCAGGGGGTATTCACTGAAGCTTTCTTT	CASAPQGVFTEAFF
TRBV5-1	TRBJ2-7	many	-	TGCGCCAGCAGCTTAGGCAGCTACTACGAGCAGTACTTC	CASSLGSYYEQYF
TRBV20-1	TRBJ2-7	-	TRBD2	TGCAGTGCTACCCAACGGACTAGCCCCCACGAGCAGTACTTC	CSATQRTSPHEQYF
TRBV7-6	TRBJ2-7	few	-	TGTGCCAGCAGCTTAGACGCTCAGGGGCAACTCTACGAGCAGTACTTC	CASSLDAQGQLYEQYF
TRBV7-2	TRBJ2-2	-	-	TGTGCCAGCAGCTTAGTCCCGCCAGGGGCATTTACCGGGGAGCTGTTTTTT	CASSLVPPGAFTGELFF
TRBV4-2	TRBJ2-7	many	TRBD1	TGTGCCAGCAGCCGGGCCCGGGACAGGAACTTTTACGAGCAGTACTTC	CASSRARDRNFYEQYF
TRBV6-4	TRBJ2-3	many	-	TGTGCCAGCAGTGAAACAAGGGCAGGGCACACAGATACGCAGTATTTT	CASSETRAGHTDTQYF
TRBV6-2/TRBV6-3	TRBJ2-2	-	-	TGTGCCAGCCAGAAGCCGCAGGGCAGCGGCACCGGGGAGCTGTTTTTT	CASQKPQGSGTGELFF
TRBV12-3/TRBV12-4	TRBJ1-5	few	TRBD1	TGTGCCAGCAGTATAGGACAGGGAAGCAATCAGCCCCAGCATTTT	CASSIGQGSNQPQHF
TRBV30	TRBJ1-6	-	-	TGTGCCTGGAAGTGGGGGGGCACTTCACCCCTCCACTTT	CAWKWGGTSPLHF
TRBV5-1	TRBJ1-1	-	-	TGCGCCAGCAGCTTGGCAGGAAATAATGAAGCTTTCTTT	CASSLAGNNEAFF
TRBV19	TRBJ2-7	-	-	TGTGCCAGTAGTACAGTCGGTAAGGAAACCTACGAGCAGTACTTC	CASSTVGKETYEQYF
TRBV20-1	TRBJ1-5	few	TRBD1	TGCAGTGCAAATACCGGGACAGGGGATAATCAGCCCCAGCATTTT	CSANTGTGDNQPQHF
TRBV7-2	TRBJ2-7	many	TRBD1	TGTGCCAGCAGCTTATTCATGGCCCGACAGGGGAACTACGAGCAGTACTTC	CASSLFMARQGNYEQYF
TRBV12-5	TRBJ2-3	many	-	TGTGCTAGTGGTTTGTCCCTCAGGGGCGATACGCAGTATTTT	CASGLSLRGDTQYF
TRBV5-1	TRBJ1-4	few	-	TGCGCCAGCAGCCCCTTAACCGTACAGACCAATGAAAAACTGTTTTTT	CASSPLTVQTNEKLFF
TRBV14	TRBJ2-3	few	TRBD2	TGTGCCAGCAGCCATCGTTCCGGGACCCGGGGAGCGGGGAGAACAGATACGCAGTATTTT	CASSHRSGTRGAGRTDTQYF
TRBV30	TRBJ1-2	few	-	TGTGCCTGGAGTCCTCTGGGTTTGTATGGCTACACCTTC	CAWSPLGLYGYTF
TRBV2	TRBJ2-4	-	-	TGTGCCAGCAGCCCTCCTGGGTTGTTGGTACGGGATCAGTACTTC	CASSPPGLLVRDQYF
TRBV20-1	TRBJ2-1	few	TRBD2	TGCAGTGCTAGAGATTATGGTATAGCGGGGGCCCACAATGAGCAGTTCTTC	CSARDYGIAGAHNEQFF
TRBV18	TRBJ1-2	-	-	TGTGCCAGCTCACCAGCCGGAAACTCGTTGTCTGGCTACACCTTC	CASSPAGNSLSGYTF
TRBV27	TRBJ2-2	many	-	TGTGCCAGCAGTGCCCGAAGTAACACCGGGGAGCTGTTTTTT	CASSARSNTGELFF
TRBV3-1	TRBJ2-7	many	-	TGTGCCAGCAGCCAACCTTTCTCCTCCTACGAGCAGTACTTC	CASSQPFSSYEQYF